Listed here are 22 T cell receptor beta chains from one sample, sequenced in a study of cytomegalovirus exposure and HLA in healthy donors. The PCR was carried out with 60 Vbeta primers and 13 Jbeta primers. This table comes from immunoSEQ multiplex PCR, and its TCRdb copy is limited to in-frame clones, with some not included. Of around 150,000 clones in the sample, around 66% are singletons; the top ten hold around 6%. The material sequenced was PBMCs. The receptors here all came from a woman in her sixties or seventies in good health and CMV-seronegative.

This chain joins TRBV7-8 and TRBJ2-2; TRBD2 agrees at 11 bases. Germline values: CDR1 SGHVS, CDR2 FQNEAQ. The CDR3 spans 15 residues. V trimming: 5 bases; J trimming: 7 bases; junction bases outside the gene matches: 6. The CDR3 reads CASSISGGGNGELFF. The CDR3 DNA follows: TGTGCCAGCAGCATTAGCGGGGGGGGAAACGGGGAGCTGTTTTTT.

V is TRBV6-5 and J is TRBJ1-4; perhaps TRBD1 as D (6 bases). Germline V gene sequence: CDR1 MNHEY, CDR2 SVGAGI. The ends were cut back, 5 bases at V and 8 bases at J, with 15 bases in the middle. The CDR3 has 14 residues. CDR3 protein: CASSPQGRNEKLFF. In DNA form, the CDR3 reads TGTGCCAGCAGTCCTCAGGGGAGAAACGAAAAACTGTTTTTT.

V gene TRBV5-1 combines with J gene TRBJ2-3; 8 positions agree with TRBD2. The CDR3 spans 17 residues. Per germline, CDR1 SGHRS and CDR2 YFSETQ. V shed 4 bases and J 4 bases; nucleotides not matched to a gene: 14. The CDR3 region is CASSPGGGQLNSDTQYF. CDR3 DNA: TGCGCCAGCAGCCCGGGCGGGGGGCAACTGAACTCAGATACGCAGTATTTT.

The CDR3 DNA sequence: TGTGCCAGCAGACGTTACAAGCGGGATACAGCCTACGAGCAGTACTTC. Protein product: CASRRYKRDTAYEQYF. The gene calls are TRBV2 and TRBJ2-7; 7 bases are shared with TRBD2. V trimming: 6 bases; J trimming: 2 bases; junction bases outside the gene matches: 13. Germline lookup yields CDR1 SNHLY and CDR2 FYNNEI. The CDR3 consists of 16 residues.

This clone was detected once. The CDR3 loop is CASSPSSRFSGNSPLHF. The CDR3 nucleotides are TGCGCCAGCAGCCCAAGTAGTAGATTCTCGGGTAATTCACCCCTCCACTTT. The chain links TRBV4-3 to TRBJ1-6; D is ambiguous. This CDR3 is 17 amino acids long. The V gene lost 4 bases and the J gene lost 6 bases, with 19 bases spanning the gap. In germline, CDR1 is LGHNA, CDR2 YSLEER.

This clone was counted between two and nine times. V gene TRBV9 combines with J gene TRBJ1-6; perhaps TRBD1 as D (6 bases). V was clipped by 4 bases and J by 3 bases, with 14 bases between them. The germline V gene encodes CDR1 SGDLS and CDR2 YYNGEE. The CDR3 has 16 amino acids. The CDR3 region is CASSHTGQFYNSPLHF. The CDR3 DNA is TGTGCCAGCAGCCACACTGGACAGTTCTATAATTCACCCCTCCACTTT.

The chain is built from TRBV27 and TRBJ1-2; D unresolved. The germline V gene has CDR1 MNHEY and CDR2 SMNVEV (reference sequence). Trimming left V 6 bases short and J 4 bases short, with 15 bases between. The CDR3 covers 14 residues. CDR3 protein: CASSPSSLGYGYTF. The DNA of the CDR3 is TGTGCCAGCAGCCCATCGAGTCTTGGCTATGGCTACACCTTC.

The chain is built from TRBV20-1 and TRBJ2-5; D is undetermined. The germline V and J ends were trimmed by 4 bases and 1 base, with 4 bases remaining between them. The CDR3 spans 11 residues. Germline CDR1 is DFQATT and CDR2 is SNEGSKA (reference sequence). CDR3 in DNA: TGCAGTGCTACTACCCAAGAGACCCAGTACTTC. The encoded protein is CSATTQETQYF.

The rearrangement joins TRBV27 to TRBJ1-5; the D is unclear. The CDR3 length is 13 residues. The germline gives CDR1 MNHEY, CDR2 SMNVEV (reference sequence). Trimming removed 8 bases at V and 3 bases at J, with 11 bases between. This CDR3 is CASRRTLNQPQHF. The CDR3 DNA reads TGTGCCAGCCGACGGACTCTCAATCAGCCCCAGCATTTT.

The chain couples TRBV7-2 to TRBJ2-3; 13 nucleotides match TRBD2. Losses at the gene ends were 1 base for V and 4 bases for J; bases not matched to a gene: 2. Per germline, CDR1 SGHTA and CDR2 FQGNSA. The CDR3 loop spans 16 amino acids. The CDR3 bases are TGTGCCAGCAGCTTAGAACTAGCGGGGGGGGCAGATACGCAGTATTTT. Translated, it gives CASSLELAGGADTQYF.

The chain links TRBV11-2 to TRBJ1-1; TRBD1 agrees at 7 bases. V was pared by 1 base and J by 5 bases, with 7 bases of the junction left unmatched. The CDR3 runs to 15 residues. The germline V gene has CDR1 SGHAT and CDR2 FQNNGV. The CDR3 sequence: CASSLGHRGGTEAFF. In DNA, the CDR3 is TGTGCCAGCAGCTTAGGGCACAGGGGTGGGACTGAAGCTTTCTTT.

The rearrangement joins TRBV7-9 to TRBJ1-2; no definite D call. Germline V gives CDR1 SEHNR, CDR2 FQNEAQ (reference sequence). V was pared by 4 bases and J by 4 bases, with 10 bases between. CDR3 length: 13 amino acids. CDR3 DNA: TGTGCCAGCAGCTCCTCCACCGGCTATGGCTACACCTTC. Translation gives CASSSSTGYGYTF.

The DNA for the CDR3 is TGCGCCAGCAGCGCATCTACAGGGATCGGGAACAATGAGCAGTTCTTC. Translation: CASSASTGIGNNEQFF. The V gene is TRBV5-1, the J gene TRBJ2-1, with D tentatively TRBD1 (6 bases). CDR1 and CDR2 (germline): SGHRS, YFSETQ. Trimming left V 4 bases short and J 5 bases short, with 19 bases between. CDR3 length equals 16 residues.

This clone was detected only a few times. This chain links TRBV7-6 with TRBJ2-3; the match to TRBD2 covers 13 bases. V trimming: 4 bases; J trimming: 4 bases; junction bases outside the gene matches: 14. Germline loops: CDR1 SGHVS, CDR2 FNYEAQ. The CDR3 covers 19 residues. The CDR3 protein is CASSYRLAGGNSLADTQYF. In DNA, the CDR3 is TGTGCCAGCAGCTACCGACTAGCGGGGGGTAATTCATTGGCAGATACGCAGTATTTT.

V usage is TRBV7-6 and J usage is TRBJ1-1; TRBD1 might be the D (5 bases). Trimming removed 0 bases at V and 1 base at J, with 9 bases between. The germline gives CDR1 SGHVS, CDR2 FNYEAQ. The CDR3 runs to 15 residues. The CDR3 loop is CASSLAEGSNTEAFF. CDR3 DNA sequence: TGTGCCAGCAGCTTAGCGGAGGGGTCGAACACTGAAGCTTTCTTT.

The chain employs TRBV18 and TRBJ2-7; D is uncertain. CDR3 length: 13 residues. V lost 1 base and J 1 base, leaving 5 bases between the germline ends. Germline V gives CDR1 KGHSH, CDR2 LQKENI. The CDR3 here is CASSPRQSYEQYF. The CDR3 nucleotides are TGTGCCAGCTCACCACGGCAGTCCTACGAGCAGTACTTC.

The rearrangement uses TRBV29-1 and TRBJ2-7, with TRBD1 identical over 8 bases. This CDR3 region has 14 residues. The germline V gene encodes CDR1 SQVTM and CDR2 ANQGSEA. V shed 4 bases and J 4 bases; nucleotides not matched to a gene: 9. The CDR3 loop reads CSVGGARGLYEQYF. CDR3 DNA: TGCAGCGTTGGGGGGGCCAGGGGGCTTTACGAGCAGTACTTC.

The rearrangement links TRBV5-1 to TRBJ2-2; D unresolved. Deletions cut 2 bases from V and 6 bases from J, with 8 bases between. The CDR3 spans 13 residues. Per germline, CDR1 SGHRS and CDR2 YFSETQ. In DNA, the CDR3 is TGCGCCAGCAGCTTTACACCGCCCGGGGAGCTGTTTTTT. It encodes CASSFTPPGELFF.

The chain recombines TRBV5-4 with TRBJ1-2; tentatively, D is TRBD1 (5 bases). The CDR3 runs to 14 residues. Germline V lookup: CDR1 SGHNT, CDR2 YYREEE (reference sequence). The ends were cut back, 7 bases at V and 7 bases at J, with 20 bases in the middle. In DNA, the CDR3 is TGTGCCAGCGGGTCCGACCTTGGGGCGCGTGGCTACACCTTC. This encodes CASGSDLGARGYTF.

The chain couples TRBV4-2 to TRBJ1-2; 10 bases line up with TRBD1. The CDR3 is made up of 15 amino acids. Per germline, CDR1 LGHNA and CDR2 YNFKEQ. The V gene end was trimmed by 0 bases and the J gene end by 2 bases; junction bases not matched to a gene: 0. CDR3 sequence: CASSQEGQGNYGYTF. DNA of the CDR3: TGTGCCAGCAGCCAAGAGGGACAGGGGAACTATGGCTACACCTTC.

The chain carries TRBV2 and TRBJ1-5; no reliable D call. The V gene lost 3 bases and the J gene lost 5 bases, with 8 bases spanning the gap. Germline lookup yields CDR1 SNHLY and CDR2 FYNNEI. The CDR3 is 13 residues long. The CDR3 DNA reads TGTGCCAGCAGTGACCTCCGGGATCAGCCCCAGCATTTT. Residues: CASSDLRDQPQHF.

V usage is TRBV27 and J usage is TRBJ2-2, with 7 bases fitting TRBD2. Germline V gene sequence: CDR1 MNHEY, CDR2 SMNVEV (reference sequence). This CDR3 region has 15 residues. V lost 3 bases, J lost 4 bases, and 5 bases stayed unmatched. CDR3 DNA sequence: TGTGCCAGCAGTTTGGATGGGACTACCACCGGGGAGCTGTTTTTT. Protein sequence: CASSLDGTTTGELFF.